The clone carrying this T cell receptor (beta chain) was found a few times. Authors' data handling: Reference gene primer amplification gave estimated nucleated cell counts. The repertoire was sequenced with immunoSEQ multiplex PCR; TCRdb's copy has only in-frame clones and lacks some. That table is the source of V, J and clone size, and D and trimming were worked out from the DNA. Altogether about 150,000 clones are present, roughly 80% being singletons, with the ten largest covering 9% to 13%. This sample is drawn from a study of blood T cell repertoires in COVID-19. Study-wide background: Researchers got acute and convalescent COVID-19 samples from the United States, Italy and Spain. The cDNA or gDNA used as material had been derived from T cells, B-cell-depleted T cells, or PBMCs.

Germline CDR1 SGHTS, CDR2 YDEGEE. With V trimmed by 4 bases and J by 0 bases, 5 bases remained unmatched. The CDR3 sequence is 18 residues long. The receptor was derived from a woman aged 55 to 70 with COVID-19, enrolled during active disease. The genes are TRBV5-8 and TRBJ2-3; 16 nucleotides agree with TRBD2. The sample consisted of peripheral blood. The DNA for the CDR3 is TGTGCCAGCAGCAGCGGGACTAGCGGGAGGGAAAGCACAGATACGCAGTATTTT. It yields the protein CASSSGTSGRESTDTQYF.